A selection of T cell receptor beta chains follows, all from one sample in a study of shared clonotypes between healthy human individuals. Produced via immunoSEQ multiplex PCR; TCRdb's table is partial and in-frame only. Among roughly 2.1 million clones listed, 85% to 95% were seen once. Sequences were obtained from naive CD8+ T cells from PBMCs. These receptors were obtained from a young man in good health. Some clones in this sample may be carry-over from other donors' samples. Each CDR3 is given with its conserved first and last residue. Fields, in order: J gene, clone size, V gene, D gene, CDR3 DNA, CDR3 protein. A D gene is named only where the DNA matches it firmly. Clone size is given for some rows only: seen once, a few or many times, or a class if the clone is expanded.

J gene: TRBJ2-1
clone size: -
V gene: TRBV19
D gene: -
CDR3 DNA: TGTGCCAGTAGTATCTGGAAAATCAATGAGCAGTTCTTC
CDR3 protein: CASSIWKINEQFF

J gene: TRBJ1-1
clone size: -
V gene: TRBV27
D gene: TRBD1
CDR3 DNA: TGTGCCAGCAGAGACAGGGGTTATAGCACTGAAGCTTTCTTT
CDR3 protein: CASRDRGYSTEAFF

J gene: TRBJ1-3
clone size: -
V gene: TRBV14
D gene: -
CDR3 DNA: TGTGCCAGCAGCATCGGACGGAGCTCTGGAAACACCATATATTTT
CDR3 protein: CASSIGRSSGNTIYF

J gene: TRBJ2-3
clone size: once
V gene: TRBV28
D gene: TRBD2
CDR3 DNA: TGTGCCAGCAGTTTTCAGCGGGGGCCCACAGATACGCAGTATTTT
CDR3 protein: CASSFQRGPTDTQYF

J gene: TRBJ2-5
clone size: -
V gene: TRBV15
D gene: -
CDR3 DNA: TGTGCCACAGAACCCGGGACCAGGGTGCTGGGAGCCGAGACCCAGTACTTC
CDR3 protein: CATEPGTRVLGAETQYF

J gene: TRBJ1-2
clone size: -
V gene: TRBV29-1
D gene: -
CDR3 DNA: TGCAGCGTTGAAGATTTGGGGCCGGTCTATGACTACACCTTC
CDR3 protein: CSVEDLGPVYDYTF

J gene: TRBJ2-3
clone size: -
V gene: TRBV28
D gene: TRBD2
CDR3 DNA: TGTGCCAGCAGTTTAAGGTCGGCGGGAGGGGGCACAGATACGCAGTATTTT
CDR3 protein: CASSLRSAGGGTDTQYF

J gene: TRBJ1-2
clone size: -
V gene: TRBV27
D gene: -
CDR3 DNA: TGTGCCAGCGGACAATTGGACGCTAACTATGGCTACACCTTC
CDR3 protein: CASGQLDANYGYTF

J gene: TRBJ1-2
clone size: -
V gene: TRBV19
D gene: TRBD1
CDR3 DNA: TGTGCCAGTAGTACGGGGACAGCCGCTTATCGCATTAACTATGGCTACACCTTC
CDR3 protein: CASSTGTAAYRINYGYTF

J gene: TRBJ2-1
clone size: -
V gene: TRBV19
D gene: TRBD2
CDR3 DNA: TGTGCCAGTAAAGGGACTAGCGGGAGCCTCCTAGACAATGAGCAGTTCTTC
CDR3 protein: CASKGTSGSLLDNEQFF

J gene: TRBJ1-2
clone size: -
V gene: TRBV19
D gene: TRBD1
CDR3 DNA: TGTGCCAGTATGGCCAGGGGGGAGATTGGCTACACCTTC
CDR3 protein: CASMARGEIGYTF

J gene: TRBJ1-4
clone size: -
V gene: TRBV11-2
D gene: -
CDR3 DNA: TGTGCCAGCAGCTTAGCCGGGAATGAAAAACTGTTTTTT
CDR3 protein: CASSLAGNEKLFF

J gene: TRBJ2-7
clone size: -
V gene: TRBV29-1
D gene: TRBD1
CDR3 DNA: TGCAGCGTGCTGGGTGGACAGGGGTCCTCCTACGAGCAGTACTTC
CDR3 protein: CSVLGGQGSSYEQYF

J gene: TRBJ2-3
clone size: -
V gene: TRBV13
D gene: TRBD2
CDR3 DNA: TGTGCCAGCGGAATAGCGGGAGTCGGTACAGATACGCAGTATTTT
CDR3 protein: CASGIAGVGTDTQYF

J gene: TRBJ2-7
clone size: once
V gene: TRBV27
D gene: TRBD1
CDR3 DNA: TGTGCCAGCAGTACGAGGACAGGGGGAAAGGGACAACCCTACGAGCAGTACTTC
CDR3 protein: CASSTRTGGKGQPYEQYF

J gene: TRBJ2-2
clone size: once
V gene: TRBV27
D gene: TRBD1
CDR3 DNA: TGTGCCAGCAGTTTAGGGACAGGGCGATCGGGGGAGCTGTTTTTT
CDR3 protein: CASSLGTGRSGELFF

J gene: TRBJ2-3
clone size: -
V gene: TRBV30
D gene: TRBD2
CDR3 DNA: TGTGCCTGGAGTATAGCGGGAGCCACAGATACGCAGTATTTT
CDR3 protein: CAWSIAGATDTQYF

J gene: TRBJ2-7
clone size: -
V gene: TRBV18
D gene: -
CDR3 DNA: TGTGCCAGCTCACCACTGCAGGGACCTTCCTACGAGCAGTACTTC
CDR3 protein: CASSPLQGPSYEQYF

J gene: TRBJ1-1
clone size: -
V gene: TRBV25-1
D gene: -
CDR3 DNA: TGTGCCAGCAGTTTTTCAATGAACACTGAAGCTTTCTTT
CDR3 protein: CASSFSMNTEAFF

J gene: TRBJ1-2
clone size: -
V gene: TRBV25-1
D gene: TRBD1
CDR3 DNA: TGTGCCAGCACCCCGGGGACAGAAATAGATGGCTACACCTTC
CDR3 protein: CASTPGTEIDGYTF

J gene: TRBJ2-7
clone size: -
V gene: TRBV7-9
D gene: -
CDR3 DNA: TGTGCCAGCAGCTCACCTTACGAGCAGTACTTC
CDR3 protein: CASSSPYEQYF

J gene: TRBJ2-3
clone size: -
V gene: TRBV4-1
D gene: -
CDR3 DNA: TGCGCCAGCAGCCAAGAAGGCGAGGTCGGGCCAGATACGCAGTATTTT
CDR3 protein: CASSQEGEVGPDTQYF

J gene: TRBJ2-3
clone size: -
V gene: TRBV9
D gene: -
CDR3 DNA: TGTGCCAGCAGCGTAGGTCCCTACACAGATACGCAGTATTTT
CDR3 protein: CASSVGPYTDTQYF

J gene: TRBJ1-1
clone size: -
V gene: TRBV7-9
D gene: TRBD1
CDR3 DNA: TGTGCCAGCAGCTTAGGGTCGGGACAGATAGCTTTCTTT
CDR3 protein: CASSLGSGQIAFF

J gene: TRBJ2-7
clone size: -
V gene: TRBV5-1
D gene: -
CDR3 DNA: TGCGCCAGCAGCTTGTTTGGCGGGATGGGCGAGCAGTACTTC
CDR3 protein: CASSLFGGMGEQYF

J gene: TRBJ2-1
clone size: -
V gene: TRBV4-2
D gene: -
CDR3 DNA: TGTGCCAGCAGCCAAGGGACCTACAATGAGCAGTTCTTC
CDR3 protein: CASSQGTYNEQFF

J gene: TRBJ2-2
clone size: -
V gene: TRBV4-1
D gene: TRBD2
CDR3 DNA: TGCGCCAGTACCCGGAGCGGGAGCGGAAACACCGGGGAGCTGTTTTTT
CDR3 protein: CASTRSGSGNTGELFF